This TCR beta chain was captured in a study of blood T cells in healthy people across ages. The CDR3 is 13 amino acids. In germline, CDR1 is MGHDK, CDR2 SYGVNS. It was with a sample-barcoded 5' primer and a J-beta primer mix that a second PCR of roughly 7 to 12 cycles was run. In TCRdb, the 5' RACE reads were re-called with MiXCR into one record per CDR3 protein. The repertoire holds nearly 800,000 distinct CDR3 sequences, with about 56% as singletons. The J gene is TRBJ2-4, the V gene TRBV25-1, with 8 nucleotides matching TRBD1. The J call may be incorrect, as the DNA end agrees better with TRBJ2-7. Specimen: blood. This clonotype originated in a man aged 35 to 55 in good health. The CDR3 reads CASRGQVSYEQYF. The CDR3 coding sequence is TGTGCCAGCAGGGGACAGGTGAGCTACGAGCAGTACTTC.